A single sample is the source of the 4 T cell receptor beta chains below, sequenced in a study of T cells in Graves' hyperthyroidism and ophthalmopathy. Amplification targeted TCR beta CDR3 regions from RNA transcripts. HTBI primers drove first-round RT-PCR of the TCR CDR3. Each CDR3 protein is one row after TCRdb ran MiXCR on the multiplex PCR reads. Of about 700,000 distinct CDR3 sequences detected, over 40% appear once; the ten largest clones hold less than 8.5%. What was sequenced was peripheral blood or thyroid tissue (not recorded which). The receptors stem from an adult man with Graves' disease, either hyperthyroidism or ophthalmopathy (not recorded which).

The chain employs TRBV5-4 and TRBJ1-2, with D maybe TRBD1 (5 bases). The CDR3 runs to 14 residues. From germline, CDR1 is SGHNT and CDR2 YYREEE (reference sequence). CDR3 region: CASYRDGYNYGYTF. CDR3 sequence (DNA): TGTGCTAGTTACCGGGACGGATACAACTATGGCTACACCTTC.

The V and J genes are TRBV2 and TRBJ1-1, with 10 nucleotides matching TRBD1. Germline assignment: CDR1 SNHLY and CDR2 FYNNEI. V shed 5 bases and J 6 bases; nucleotides not matched to a gene: 6. This CDR3 comprises 14 residues. The CDR3 sequence: CASSSGTGASEAFF. The CDR3 DNA sequence: TGTGCCAGCAGTTCAGGGACAGGGGCTTCTGAAGCTTTCTTT.

The rearrangement joins TRBV7-8 to TRBJ2-5; 8 nucleotides agree with TRBD1. The V gene end was trimmed by 5 bases and the J gene end by 2 bases; junction bases not matched to a gene: 7. Per germline, CDR1 SGHVS and CDR2 FQNEAQ. The CDR3 is 15 amino acids. For the CDR3, the DNA is TGTGCCAGCAGCACCCGGGACAGGCTTCAAGAGACCCAGTACTTC. It encodes CASSTRDRLQETQYF.

The J gene is TRBJ1-2, the V gene TRBV7-2, with D possibly TRBD1 on 5 matching bases. The CDR3 length is 15 residues. V was cut by 5 bases and J by 1 base, with 14 bases left in between. Per germline, CDR1 SGHTA and CDR2 FQGNSA. CDR3 sequence reads: CASSQAQGLNYGYTF. CDR3 nucleotide sequence: TGTGCCAGCAGCCAAGCCCAGGGCCTTAACTATGGCTACACCTTC.